This TCR beta chain was recovered during a study of PD-L1 blockade in urothelial cancer. Looking at the study overall: About nine tenths of the roughly 30 patients comprised males who had bladder-origin urothelial cancer. Blood samples contained a median around 130,000 T cells. Analyses used blood from 3 weeks (second dose) and 6 weeks after treatment start.

Findings and limits, study-wide: Durable-benefit patients showed greater tumor-associated blood clone expansion at 3 weeks.

Worth noting for this clone: The antigen is unknown.

TCRdb keeps only in-frame clones here, not all; method: immunoSEQ multiplex PCR. Here the sample spans 35,000 to 45,000 clones, 83% being singletons. The clonotype comes from a man between 60 and 75 years old with urothelial cancer. The specimen comprised PBMCs, sampled around atezolizumab (anti-PD-L1) treatment.

The CDR3 DNA follows: TGTGCCAGCAGCTTGTATAGGGGGACCGGGGAGCTGTTTTTT. Its translation is CASSLYRGTGELFF. The genes are TRBV11-2 and TRBJ2-2; D perhaps matches TRBD1 (6 bases). V was pared by 3 bases and J by 5 bases, with 10 bases between. The CDR3 totals 14 residues. The V gene's germline CDR1 is SGHAT and CDR2 FQNNGV. The full variable domain, rest sourced from reference TRBV11-2 and TRBJ2-2, is EAGVAQSPRYKIIEKRQSVAFWCNPISGHATLYWYQQILGQGPKLLIQFQNNGVVDDSQLPKDRFSAERLKGVDSTLKIQPAKLEDSAVYLCASSLYRGTGELFFGEGSRLTVL.